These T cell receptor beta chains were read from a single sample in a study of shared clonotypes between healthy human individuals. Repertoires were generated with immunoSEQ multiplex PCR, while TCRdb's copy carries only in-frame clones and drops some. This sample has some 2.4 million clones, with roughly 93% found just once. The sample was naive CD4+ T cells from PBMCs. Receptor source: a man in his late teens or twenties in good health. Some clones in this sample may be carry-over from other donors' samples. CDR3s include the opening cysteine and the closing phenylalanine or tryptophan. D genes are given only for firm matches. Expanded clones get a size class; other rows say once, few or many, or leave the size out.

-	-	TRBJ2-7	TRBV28	CASSRDRPGVLLYEQYF	TGTGCCAGCAGCCGGGACCGGCCTGGGGTCCTCCTCTACGAGCAGTACTTC
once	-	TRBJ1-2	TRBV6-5	CASSHRTVGYTF	TGTGCCAGCAGTCATCGGACAGTTGGCTACACCTTC
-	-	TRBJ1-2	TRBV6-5	CASRSPGYYGYTF	TGTGCCAGCAGGTCACCGGGGTACTATGGCTACACCTTC
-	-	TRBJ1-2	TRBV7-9	CASSSGSNYGYTF	TGTGCCAGCAGCTCAGGCAGTAACTATGGCTACACCTTC
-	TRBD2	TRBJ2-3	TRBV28	CAPLPSGGDTDTQYF	TGTGCCCCCCTTCCTAGCGGGGGGGACACAGATACGCAGTATTTT
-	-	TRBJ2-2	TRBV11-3	CASSFGAWDTGELFF	TGTGCCAGCAGCTTTGGAGCATGGGACACCGGGGAGCTGTTTTTT
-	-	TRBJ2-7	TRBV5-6	CASSLATRTKQYF	TGTGCCAGCAGCTTGGCGACTAGAACCAAGCAGTACTTC
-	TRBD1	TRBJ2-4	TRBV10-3	CAISEATGGRAKNIQYF	TGTGCCATCAGTGAAGCGACAGGGGGCAGGGCCAAAAACATTCAGTACTTC
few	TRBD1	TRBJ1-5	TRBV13	CASSRDRERPQHF	TGTGCCAGCAGCCGGGACAGGGAGAGGCCCCAGCATTTT
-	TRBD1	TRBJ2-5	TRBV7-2	CASSSRRGPETQYF	TGTGCCAGCAGCTCCAGAAGGGGGCCAGAGACCCAGTACTTC
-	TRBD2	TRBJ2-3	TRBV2	CASNGAGVLVDTQYF	TGTGCCAGCAACGGAGCGGGAGTATTGGTAGATACGCAGTATTTT
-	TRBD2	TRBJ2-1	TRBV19	CASSMASGRYNEQFF	TGTGCCAGTAGTATGGCTAGCGGGAGATACAATGAGCAGTTCTTC
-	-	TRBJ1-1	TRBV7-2	CASHLEGWDTEAFF	TGTGCCAGCCACCTGGAGGGATGGGACACTGAAGCTTTCTTT
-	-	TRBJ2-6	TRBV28	CASSFEQAGANVLTF	TGTGCCAGCAGTTTTGAACAGGCTGGGGCCAACGTCCTGACTTTC
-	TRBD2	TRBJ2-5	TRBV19	CATMTSGQETQYF	TGTGCCACCATGACTAGCGGACAAGAGACCCAGTACTTC
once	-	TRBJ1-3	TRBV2	CASSEEGDRLYF	TGTGCCAGCAGTGAAGAGGGTGACCGCCTATATTTT
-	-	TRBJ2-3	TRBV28	CASSFRGTADTQYF	TGTGCCAGCAGTTTCCGCGGGACAGCAGATACGCAGTATTTT
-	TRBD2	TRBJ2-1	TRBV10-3	CAIMGLAGGPSSSYNEQFF	TGTGCCATCATGGGACTAGCGGGAGGGCCGAGTAGTTCCTACAATGAGCAGTTCTTC
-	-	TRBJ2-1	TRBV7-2	CASEPRRSAYNEQFF	TGTGCCAGCGAACCCCGACGGAGCGCCTACAATGAGCAGTTCTTC
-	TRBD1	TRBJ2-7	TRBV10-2	CASCDRDRGSYEQYF	TGCGCCAGCTGCGACCGGGACAGGGGTTCTTACGAGCAGTACTTC
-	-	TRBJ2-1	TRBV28	CASSSQGLPPSYNEQFF	TGTGCCAGCAGTTCCCAGGGCCTCCCACCCTCCTACAATGAGCAGTTCTTC
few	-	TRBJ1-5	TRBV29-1	CSVGGMGNQPQHF	TGCAGCGTAGGGGGGATGGGCAATCAGCCCCAGCATTTT
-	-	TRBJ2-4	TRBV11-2	CASSSLGIQYF	TGTGCCAGCAGCTCCCTGGGAATTCAGTACTTC
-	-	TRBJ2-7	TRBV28	CASILLGGSSYEQYF	TGTGCCAGCATTCTCCTTGGGGGGAGCTCCTACGAGCAGTACTTC
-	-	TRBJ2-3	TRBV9	CASSVVGGPSTDTQYF	TGTGCCAGCAGCGTAGTTGGGGGGCCTAGCACAGATACGCAGTATTTT
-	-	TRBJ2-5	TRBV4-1	CASSQASTGEETQYF	TGCGCCAGCAGCCAAGCATCGACAGGCGAAGAGACCCAGTACTTC
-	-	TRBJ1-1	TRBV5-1	CASSLDGLGAFF	TGCGCCAGCAGCTTAGACGGCCTGGGAGCTTTCTTT
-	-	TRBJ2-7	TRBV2	CASSLEVSGEQYF	TGTGCCAGCAGCCTGGAGGTCTCGGGCGAGCAGTACTTC
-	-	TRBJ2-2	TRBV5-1	CASSLVTNGELFF	TGCGCCAGCAGCTTGGTTACAAACGGGGAGCTGTTTTTT
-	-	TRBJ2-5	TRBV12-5	CASGFRLETQYF	TGTGCTAGTGGTTTTAGGTTGGAGACCCAGTACTTC
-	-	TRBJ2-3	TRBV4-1	CASSQSWGLSTDTQYF	TGCGCCAGCAGCCAATCCTGGGGTCTGAGCACAGATACGCAGTATTTT
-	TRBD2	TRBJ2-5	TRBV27	CASSTRLGGGLAGVETQYF	TGTGCCAGCAGTACCCGCCTTGGGGGAGGGCTAGCGGGAGTAGAGACCCAGTACTTC
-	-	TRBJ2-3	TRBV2	CASSEVPRKDTQYF	TGTGCCAGCAGTGAAGTGCCCAGGAAGGATACGCAGTATTTT
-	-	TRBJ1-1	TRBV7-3	CASSLIHANTEAFF	TGTGCCAGCAGCTTAATACATGCGAACACTGAAGCTTTCTTT
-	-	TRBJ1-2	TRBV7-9	CASSLSGLHGYTF	TGTGCCAGCAGCTTATCAGGGCTTCATGGCTACACCTTC
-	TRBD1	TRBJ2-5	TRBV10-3	CAISAEDREPETQYF	TGTGCCATCAGTGCTGAGGACAGGGAACCGGAGACCCAGTACTTC
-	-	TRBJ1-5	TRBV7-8	CASSPLGGKGQPQHF	TGTGCCAGCAGCCCGCTGGGGGGTAAAGGTCAGCCCCAGCATTTT
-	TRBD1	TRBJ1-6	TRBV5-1	CASSSAGQGANSPLHF	TGCGCCAGCAGCTCTGCCGGACAGGGGGCGAATTCACCCCTCCACTTT
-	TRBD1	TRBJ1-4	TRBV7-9	CASILGQGVNEKLFF	TGTGCCAGCATCCTAGGACAGGGAGTTAATGAAAAACTGTTTTTT
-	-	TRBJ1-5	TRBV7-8	CASSPYRDQPQHF	TGTGCCAGCAGCCCATATCGGGACCAGCCCCAGCATTTT
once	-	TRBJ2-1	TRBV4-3	CASSQDGGSYNEQFF	TGCGCCAGCAGCCAAGATGGAGGTTCCTACAATGAGCAGTTCTTC